These 4 T cell receptor beta chains were all obtained from the same sample, sequenced in a study of blood T cell repertoires in COVID-19. TCRdb's copy holds only in-frame clones and misses some; the assay was immunoSEQ multiplex PCR. The sample gives nearly 70,000 clones, 70% to 90% of which show up once; 3.4% is in the top ten. Sequences were obtained from peripheral blood. These receptors all stem from a woman aged 50 to 60 with COVID-19, enrolled during active disease.

This clone was seen only once. V gene TRBV25-1 combines with J gene TRBJ1-5; 9 bases fit TRBD1. The CDR3 runs to 14 residues. CDR1 MGHDK and CDR2 SYGVNS come from the germline V gene. V gave up 8 bases and J gave up 5 bases; unmatched junction bases: 7. CDR3 sequence reads: CASRQGGRHQPQHF. The CDR3 DNA is TGTGCCAGCCGACAGGGGGGTCGTCATCAGCCCCAGCATTTT.

CDR3 DNA: TGTGCCAGTAGTGGTACGGGAGCTACTGGTACGCAGTATTTT. Encoded protein: CASSGTGATGTQYF. This chain uses TRBV19 with TRBJ2-3; TRBD2 is a possible D gene (6 bases). The CDR3 is 14 residues long. Trimming cost V 5 bases and J 8 bases, with 17 bases left between them. Germline V gene lookup returns CDR1 LNHDA and CDR2 SQIVND (reference sequence).

This chain uses TRBV6-5 with TRBJ2-4; TRBD1 matches 8 bases. Trimming cost V 5 bases and J 6 bases; bases outside gene matches: 6. Germline CDR1 and CDR2: MNHEY and SVGAGI. This CDR3 comprises 14 residues. The CDR3 region has the DNA TGTGCCAGCAGTAAACAGGGGGGTCCAAACATTCAGTACTTC. It encodes CASSKQGGPNIQYF.

In regard to this clone: The junction does not match germline at one end; this may be a read error. The chain is built from TRBV11-3 and TRBJ2-4, with TRBD1 matching 9 bases. This CDR3 has 13 residues. Germline assignment: CDR1 SGHNT and CDR2 YENEEA. The CDR3 reads CASSAGQGALPNF. The CDR3 nucleotides read TGTGCCAGCAGCGCGGGACAGGGTGCTCTTCCGAACTTC.